The TCR beta chain described here comes from a study of blood T cell repertoires in COVID-19. As for the study in general: T cells, B-cell-depleted T cells, or PBMCs supplied cDNA or gDNA.

This CDR3 region has 14 residues. The V and J ends lost 4 bases and 0 bases respectively, with 7 bases between them. The germline CDR1 and CDR2 sequences are MDHEN and SYDVKM. Sequencing used immunoSEQ multiplex PCR; TCRdb keeps in-frame clones, though not all of them. The sample has 290,000 or so clones; 65% to 90% are singletons. This receptor was identified in a man between 45 and 60 years old with active or convalescent COVID-19. V and J are TRBV28 and TRBJ1-3; D gene ambiguous. The sequenced sample consisted of peripheral blood. The CDR3 DNA reads TGTGCCAGCAGTTCCCCGTACTCTGGAAACACCATATATTTT. It yields the protein CASSSPYSGNTIYF.